This T cell receptor beta chain was identified in a study of regulatory T cells in long-lasting Graves disease. The study, taken as a whole, reports: In persistent patients, shared public clonotypes (roughly 3,000) outnumbered those in new patients (about 970).

Time point noted: newly diagnosed GD, antithyroid drugs for less than 3 months. TCR sequences were obtained from RNA taken from PBMCs. Building the TCR beta libraries relied on iRepertoire HTBI primers, and CDR3 regions underwent Arm-PCR. MiXCR was run by TCRdb on the multiplex PCR reads, yielding one entry per CDR3 protein. The data show over 450,000 distinct CDR3 sequences, around 12% seen once. CDR3 length: 13 residues. Germline lookup yields CDR1 SGHTA and CDR2 FQGTGA. Trimming cost V 5 bases and J 5 bases, with 9 bases left between them. This clonotype was seen repeatedly, ten times or more. Its antigen is undetermined. The same data also went into a second study, on T cells in Graves' hyperthyroidism and ophthalmopathy.

V usage is TRBV7-3 and J usage is TRBJ2-2; D is undetermined. Material: peripheral blood mononuclear cells (PBMCs), obtained at new diagnosis, from a patient treated with antithyroid drugs. The receptor was derived from a woman aged 25-40 years with Graves disease. CDR3 in amino acids: CASSILITGELFF. For the CDR3, the DNA is TGTGCCAGCAGCATACTTATTACCGGGGAGCTGTTTTTT.